These T cell receptor beta chains were read from a single sample in a study of cytomegalovirus exposure and HLA in healthy donors. Method: immunoSEQ multiplex PCR; TCRdb's copy keeps in-frame clones and lacks some. Of roughly 200,000 clones listed, 77% are singletons. Sequencing used PBMCs. These TCRs come from a woman younger than 45 in good health and CMV-seropositive. CDR3s include the opening cysteine and the closing phenylalanine or tryptophan. Clone size is given for some rows only: seen once, a few or many times, or a class if the clone is expanded.

. | TRBV2 | CASSGTSPSEFF
. | TRBV7-6 | CASSPIAGSGGELFF
. | TRBV30 | CAWSVRGETQYF
. | TRBV5-1 | CASSLNPDRAREGGYTF
. | TRBV7-9 | CANEGQANSGTTIYF
. | TRBV28 | CASTMNTEAFF
. | TRBV29-1 | CSVSGGGLAYGYTF
few | TRBV4-2 | CASSHGTGVGNQPQHF
. | TRBV30 | CAWSLRWDNNEQFF
. | TRBV4-2 | CASSQAGTSVTYNEQFF
once | TRBV9 | CASSGDYLYDNEQFF
. | TRBV7-6 | CASSLVGQGSVLTF
. | TRBV9 | CASSAQGGTQKLFF
once | TRBV7-3 | CASSPGTGDASPLHF
. | TRBV7-2 | CASSFGTGLTYEQYF